These 5 T cell receptor beta chains were all obtained from the same sample, sequenced in a study of CXCR3-negative and CXCR3-positive naive CD8 T cells. With UMI labels, 5' RACE was used to prepare the TRB cDNA libraries. For each CDR3 protein, TCRdb gives one entry from its re-call of the 5' RACE reads, without DNA. Found here are 5,000 to 7,000 distinct CDR3 sequences; the top ten clones hold around 2%. Study-wide results and caveats: Researchers report that CXCR3-positive naive cells carry more hydrophobic TRB CDR3s than CXCR3-negative naive cells.

These TCRs' antigens remain unknown. Source material: naive CXCR3+ CD8+ T cells from blood. Subset of the sample: CD45RO-CCR7+CD27+CD95- naive CD8+ T cells expressing CXCR3 (TNR3+). All receptors come from a human donor in good health. Some clones in this sample may be carry-over from other donors' samples.

This clonotype is deemed medium-sized by its frequency. The chain carries TRBV15 and TRBJ2-7. Germline CDR1 LNHNV, CDR2 YYDKDF (reference sequence). CDR3 length: 12 amino acids. CDR3 residues: CATSRDQDEQYF.

The chain joins TRBV27 to TRBJ2-7; TCRdb's assignment of TRBD2 cannot be checked, as there is no DNA. Germline loops: CDR1 MNHEY, CDR2 SMNVEV (reference sequence). The CDR3 totals 14 residues. The CDR3 sequence: CASSLGGGNYEQYF.

This clonotype counts as medium-sized (0.01 to 0.1%) by frequency. The V and J genes are TRBV29-1 and TRBJ2-5; the TRBD1 assignment by TCRdb is unverifiable without DNA. The length of the CDR3 is 14 residues. Germline CDR1 SQVTM, CDR2 ANQGSEA. The CDR3 region is CSVAGQGVQETQYF.

This chain links TRBV20-1 with TRBJ1-1. This CDR3 is 14 amino acids long. Germline V CDR1 and CDR2: DFQATT, SNEGSKA (reference sequence). This CDR3 reads CSADPRAMNTEAFF.

Considering frequency, this clonotype is medium-sized. This sequence joins TRBV29-1 and TRBJ2-7; TCRdb picks TRBD1, but there is no DNA to check that call. This CDR3 is 13 amino acids long. Germline lookup yields CDR1 SQVTM and CDR2 ANQGSEA. The CDR3 loop is CSVVRTGSYEQYF.